A single sample gave rise to the 21 T cell receptor beta chains below, sequenced in a study of blood T cell repertoires in COVID-19. Profiling relied on immunoSEQ multiplex PCR, and the TCRdb table lists in-frame clones only, not all of them. The table includes a few hundred thousand clones, about 91% detected once. The sample comprised peripheral blood. These receptor sequences come from a woman younger than 45 with COVID-19, enrolled during active disease.

The V and J genes are TRBV9 and TRBJ2-5; no firm D call. The CDR3 loop spans 13 amino acids. CDR1 and CDR2 (germline): SGDLS, YYNGEE. Trimming removed 1 base from V and 7 bases from J, with 11 bases in between. The CDR3 sequence is CASSVNSLGTQYF. The CDR3, as DNA: TGTGCCAGCAGCGTAAACTCCCTTGGGACCCAGTACTTC.

This chain joins TRBV3-1 (or the pseudogene TRBV3-2) and TRBJ2-6; tentative D call: TRBD2 (6 bases). V lost 4 bases and J lost 10, with 17 bases in between. The germline CDR1 and CDR2 sequences are LGHDT and YNNKEL (reference sequence). This CDR3 spans 15 amino acids. For the CDR3, the DNA is TGTGCCAGCAGCCCATTCCTTTTTGGGGGGAACGTCCTGACTTTC. Translated, it gives CASSPFLFGGNVLTF.

The V and J genes are TRBV7-9 and TRBJ1-1; D is perhaps TRBD1 (5 bases). This CDR3 is built from 15 residues. Looked up from germline, CDR1 is SEHNR and CDR2 is FQNEAQ (reference sequence). V was pared by 5 bases and J by 3 bases, with 16 bases between. CDR3 protein: CASSLGAGKDTEAFF. DNA of the CDR3: TGTGCCAGCAGCCTAGGGGCAGGGAAGGACACTGAAGCTTTCTTT.

The genes are TRBV5-5 and TRBJ2-5; TRBD2 matches 11 bases. CDR3 size: 18 residues. Germline CDR1 reads SGHKS; CDR2 reads YYEKEE (reference sequence). V shed 4 bases, J shed 5 bases, and the junction held 16 bases outside the gene matches. The CDR3 nucleotides read TGTGCCAGCAGCCGGACTAGCGGGTGGGGGGGGAGACAGGAGACCCAGTACTTC. Amino acid sequence: CASSRTSGWGGRQETQYF.

This sequence joins TRBV27 and TRBJ1-1; TRBD1 matches 9 bases. CDR1 MNHEY and CDR2 SMNVEV come from the germline V gene (reference sequence). This CDR3 comprises 16 residues. Germline trimming cut 6 bases from V and 3 bases from J; bases unmatched to any gene: 11. The CDR3 nucleotides read TGTGCCAGCAGAGATAGACAGGGGGTCATGGACACTGAAGCTTTCTTT. Protein sequence: CASRDRQGVMDTEAFF.

The rearrangement joins TRBV6-5 to TRBJ1-3; 10 nucleotides line up with TRBD1. Germline values: CDR1 MNHEY, CDR2 SVGAGI. The CDR3 is 14 amino acids. The V segment lost 6 bases and the J segment 7 bases; nucleotides outside the gene matches: 6. The CDR3 reads CASRRQGAVNTIYF. The DNA of the CDR3 is TGTGCCAGCAGGAGACAGGGGGCCGTGAACACCATATATTTT.

The chain couples TRBV6-1 to TRBJ1-6, with a possible D match to TRBD1 (6 bases). This CDR3 is 15 amino acids long. With 3 bases removed from V and 7 bases from J, the gap between germline ends came to 13 bases. Per germline, CDR1 MNHNS and CDR2 SASEGT. The CDR3 DNA reads as TGTGCCAGCAGTGATATCACAGGGCTGAATTCACCCCTCCACTTT. It translates to CASSDITGLNSPLHF.

The chain recombines TRBV6-6 with TRBJ2-6, with D tentatively TRBD1 (6 bases). The ends were cut back, 10 bases at V and 1 base at J, with 11 bases in the middle. CDR1 and CDR2 from the germline V gene are MNHNY and SVGAGI (reference sequence). This CDR3 comprises 14 residues. The CDR3 loop is CATTQGSGANVLTF. DNA of the CDR3: TGTGCCACTACTCAGGGGTCTGGGGCCAACGTCCTGACTTTC.

The chain carries TRBV5-8 and TRBJ2-1; 8 bases map to TRBD1. CDR3 size: 16 residues. Germline assignment: CDR1 SGHTS and CDR2 YDEGEE. Trimming removed 0 bases from V and 7 bases from J; junction bases left unmatched: 9. The CDR3 sequence: CASSLAPQGASNEQFF. CDR3 DNA: TGTGCCAGCAGCTTGGCCCCCCAGGGGGCCTCGAATGAGCAGTTCTTC.

The genes are TRBV7-9 and TRBJ2-5, with TRBD2 as a possible D gene (6 bases). The germline CDR1 and CDR2 sequences are SEHNR and FQNEAQ (reference sequence). This CDR3 is built from 18 residues. Trimming removed 0 bases from V and 0 bases from J, with 17 bases in between. The CDR3 sequence is CASSLARLREADQETQYF. CDR3 bases: TGTGCCAGCAGCTTAGCTCGGCTGCGGGAAGCAGACCAAGAGACCCAGTACTTC.

The chain has TRBV4-1 and TRBJ2-3; no clear D gene. The germline V gene encodes CDR1 MGHRA and CDR2 YSYEKL. Trimming took off 0 bases at V and 6 bases at J, with 7 bases between the two ends. This CDR3 spans 13 amino acids. For the CDR3, the DNA is TGCGCCAGCAGCCAAGACGAGTTGGATACGCAGTATTTT. It specifies CASSQDELDTQYF.

This clone was seen only once. The sample carries other DNA sequences with the same CDR3. The V gene is TRBV28, the J gene TRBJ1-6, with D hard to call. Trimming stripped 3 bases from V and 0 bases from J, with 6 bases between. The CDR3 is 15 amino acids. The germline gives CDR1 MDHEN, CDR2 SYDVKM. Written as DNA, the CDR3 is TGTGCCAGCAGTTTGGCTAGCTCCTATAATTCACCCCTCCACTTT. This encodes CASSLASSYNSPLHF.

The chain couples TRBV11-2 to TRBJ1-6; TRBD1 is a possible D gene (6 bases). Trimming took off 5 bases at V and 8 bases at J, with 28 bases between the two ends. The CDR3 extends over 19 amino acids. CDR1 SGHAT and CDR2 FQNNGV come from the germline V gene. The CDR3: CASSPDQGWGGLWDSPLHF. In DNA, the CDR3 is TGTGCCAGCAGCCCCGACCAGGGGTGGGGGGGCCTTTGGGATTCACCCCTCCACTTT.

The gene calls are TRBV12-2 and TRBJ2-7; TRBD1 is the table's D call and was not checked against the DNA. TRBV12-2 is a documented pseudogene. CDR3 size: 14 residues. CDR3 sequence (DNA): TGTGCAAGTCGCTTTTTGGGGGCCTTTGACGAGCAGTACGTC. It encodes CASRFLGAFDEQYV.

CDR3 DNA: TGCGCCAGCAGCTTGGGCGGGGACAGGGGACGAGAGGGCTACACCTTC. Its translation: CASSLGGDRGREGYTF. This chain joins TRBV5-1 and TRBJ1-2; 10 bases match TRBD1. V lost 0 bases and J lost 8; bases outside the gene matches: 10. The CDR3 consists of 16 residues. Germline V gene sequence: CDR1 SGHRS, CDR2 YFSETQ.

This clone was observed a handful of times. The chain employs TRBV11-3 and TRBJ2-1; 14 nucleotides align to TRBD2. The CDR3 consists of 15 residues. Germline loops: CDR1 SGHNT, CDR2 YENEEA. The V and J ends lost 5 bases and 9 bases, in that order; junction bases with no gene match: 6. CDR3 bases: TGTGCCAGCAGCCTGACTAGCGGGAGGGCGACTGAGCAGTTCTTC. Translated, it gives CASSLTSGRATEQFF.

The CDR3 sequence: CASSQVGNTGELFF. The DNA for the CDR3 is TGTGCCAGCAGCCAGGTCGGTAACACCGGGGAGCTGTTTTTT. This chain links TRBV5-4 with TRBJ2-2; no clear D gene. V lost 4 bases, J lost 2 bases, and 9 bases lay in between. CDR3 size: 14 residues. Germline V gene data show CDR1 as SGHNT and CDR2 as YYREEE (reference sequence).

This clone was seen once. The rearrangement joins TRBV7-9 to TRBJ1-2; no clear D gene. V was trimmed by 6 bases and J by 1 base, leaving 9 bases between them. There are 13 residues in the CDR3. The germline V gene has CDR1 SEHNR and CDR2 FQNEAQ (reference sequence). Here the CDR3 DNA reads TGTGCCAGCAGTCCCACAAGTAACTATGGCTACACCTTC. Its translation is CASSPTSNYGYTF.

The chain has TRBV6-6 and TRBJ1-1; TRBD1 aligns across 8 bases. CDR1 and CDR2 (germline): MNHNY, SVGAGI (reference sequence). Losses at the gene ends were 7 bases for V and 7 bases for J; bases not matched to a gene: 5. This CDR3 is 12 amino acids long. CDR3 residues: CASKDRGDEAFF. CDR3 nucleotides: TGTGCCAGCAAAGACAGGGGAGATGAAGCTTTCTTT.

The chain links TRBV6-2 or TRBV6-3 to TRBJ2-5; the match to TRBD2 covers 10 bases. After removal of 4 bases from V and 9 bases from J, the junction contained 11 bases not matched to a gene. The CDR3 runs 15 residues. Germline CDR1 MNHEY, CDR2 SVGEGT. CDR3 nucleotides: TGTGCCAGCAGTTCCTTGGGTAGCGGGGGGACGGCCCAGTACTTC. Amino acid sequence: CASSSLGSGGTAQYF.

This chain links TRBV4-2 with TRBJ2-3; possibly TRBD2 for D (5 bases). Germline CDR1 LGHNA, CDR2 YNFKEQ. V lost 4 bases and J lost 2, with 13 bases in between. There are 15 residues in the CDR3. The CDR3 sequence is CASSPVSVNTDTQYF. The CDR3 DNA follows: TGTGCCAGCAGCCCTGTTAGCGTTAACACAGATACGCAGTATTTT.